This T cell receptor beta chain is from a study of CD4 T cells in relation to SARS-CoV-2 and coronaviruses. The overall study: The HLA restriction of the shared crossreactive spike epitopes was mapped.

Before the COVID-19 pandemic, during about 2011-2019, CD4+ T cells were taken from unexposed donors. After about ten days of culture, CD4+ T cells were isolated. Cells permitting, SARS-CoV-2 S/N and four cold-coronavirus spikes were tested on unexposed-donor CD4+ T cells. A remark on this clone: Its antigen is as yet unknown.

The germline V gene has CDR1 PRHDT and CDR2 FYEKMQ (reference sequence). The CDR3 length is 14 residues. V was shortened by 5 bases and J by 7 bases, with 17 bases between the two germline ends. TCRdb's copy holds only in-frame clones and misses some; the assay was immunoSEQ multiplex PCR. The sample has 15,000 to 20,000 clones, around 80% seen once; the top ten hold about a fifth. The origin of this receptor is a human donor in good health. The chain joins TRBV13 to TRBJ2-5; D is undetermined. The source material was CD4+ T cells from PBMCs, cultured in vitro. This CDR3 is CASSNQWSGWTQYF. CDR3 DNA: TGTGCCAGCAGCAATCAGTGGAGTGGATGGACCCAGTACTTC.